The rows below give T cell receptor beta chains drawn from one sample of a study of shared T cell receptors in the human thymus. Some clones are missing from TCRdb's copy, which holds only in-frame ones; the method was immunoSEQ multiplex PCR. This table holds some 760,000 clones, 80% to 90% found once. These data were also reused for a study on human thymus T cells.

Material: thymocytes. The origin of the receptors is a girl less than two years old with a congenital heart defect. Both conserved end residues are trimmed from each CDR3. The D gene is left open where the match is weak.

D gene	J gene	CDR3 length	V gene	CDR3 protein
TRBD2	TRBJ2-1	15	TRBV7-9	ASSLWRWASGNNEQF
-	TRBJ2-7	13	TRBV4-3	ASSQEKGQHYEQY
TRBD1	TRBJ1-2	13	TRBV4-1	ASSQSRGQGGGYT
TRBD1	TRBJ1-4	13	TRBV19	ASSVYPDRVVRLF
-	TRBJ1-2	17	TRBV10-3	AISEAHQGPPRAYYGYT
TRBD2	TRBJ2-1	12	TRBV9	ASRAGSSYNEQF
TRBD1	TRBJ2-2	14	TRBV4-3	ASSQPTGTNTGELF
TRBD1	TRBJ2-1	12	TRBV6-5	ASSYPRTGGSQF
-	TRBJ1-5	11	TRBV29-1	SVAQAEDQPQH
TRBD2	TRBJ2-3	17	TRBV28	ASSSPGDSGDKGTDTQY
-	TRBJ1-1	14	TRBV9	ASSVAPNRAGTEAF
-	TRBJ1-1	13	TRBV15	ATSPPLLTRTEAF
TRBD1	TRBJ1-1	11	TRBV2	ARRQGLSTEAF
-	TRBJ2-2	13	TRBV27	ASSRGHPNTGELF
TRBD1	TRBJ2-3	12	TRBV29-1	SLQTGTGTDTQY